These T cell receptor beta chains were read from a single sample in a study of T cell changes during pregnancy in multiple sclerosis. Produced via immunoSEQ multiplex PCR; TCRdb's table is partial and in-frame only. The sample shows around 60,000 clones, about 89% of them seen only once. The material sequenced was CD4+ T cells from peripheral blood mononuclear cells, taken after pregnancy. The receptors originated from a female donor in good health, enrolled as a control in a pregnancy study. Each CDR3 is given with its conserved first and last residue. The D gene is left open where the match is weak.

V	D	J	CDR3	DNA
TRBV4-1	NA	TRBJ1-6	CASSSLRKAINSPLHF	TGCGCCAGCAGCTCCCTTCGTAAAGCGATTAATTCACCCCTCCACTTT
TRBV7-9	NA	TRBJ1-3	CASSWAGVDGNTIYF	TGTGCCAGCAGCTGGGCGGGTGTTGATGGAAACACCATATATTTT
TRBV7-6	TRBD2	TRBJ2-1	CASSSRTSRGGEQFF	TGTGCCAGCAGCTCGCGGACTAGCCGGGGTGGTGAGCAGTTCTTC
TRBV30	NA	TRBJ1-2	CAWSVGGHGYTF	TGTGCCTGGAGTGTGGGGGGACATGGCTACACCTTC
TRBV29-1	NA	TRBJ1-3	CALRAISGNTIYF	TGCGCGCTCAGGGCTATCTCTGGAAACACCATATATTTT
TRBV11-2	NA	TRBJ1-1	CASSFRLGQLNTEAFF	TGTGCCAGCAGCTTCAGGTTGGGGCAGCTGAACACTGAAGCTTTCTTT
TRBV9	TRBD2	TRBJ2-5	CASSQRTSPETQYF	TGTGCCAGCAGCCAGAGGACTAGCCCGGAGACCCAGTACTTC
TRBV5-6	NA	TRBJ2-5	CASSPPTPQETQYF	TGTGCCAGCAGCCCCCCGACACCTCAAGAGACCCAGTACTTC
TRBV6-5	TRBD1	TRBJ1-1	CASRWDRQMNTEAFF	TGTGCCAGCAGGTGGGACAGGCAAATGAACACTGAAGCTTTCTTT
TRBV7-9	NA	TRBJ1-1	CASRLTGSTEAFF	TGTGCCAGCAGACTAACAGGGTCAACTGAAGCTTTCTTT
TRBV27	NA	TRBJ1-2	CASSLSGRYGYTF	TGTGCCAGCAGTTTAAGCGGGCGGTATGGCTACACCTTC